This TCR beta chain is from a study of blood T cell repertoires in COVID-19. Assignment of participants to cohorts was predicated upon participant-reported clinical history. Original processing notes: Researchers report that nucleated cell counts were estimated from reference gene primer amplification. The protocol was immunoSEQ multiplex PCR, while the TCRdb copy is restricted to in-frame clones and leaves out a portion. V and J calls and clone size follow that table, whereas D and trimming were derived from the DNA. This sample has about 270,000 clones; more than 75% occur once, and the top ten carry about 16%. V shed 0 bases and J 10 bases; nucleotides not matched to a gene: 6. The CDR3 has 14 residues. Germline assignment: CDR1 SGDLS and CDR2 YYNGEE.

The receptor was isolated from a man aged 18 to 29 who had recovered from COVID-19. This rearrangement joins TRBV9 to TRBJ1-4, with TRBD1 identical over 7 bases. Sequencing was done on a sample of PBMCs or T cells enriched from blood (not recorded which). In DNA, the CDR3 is TGTGCCAGCAGCGTAGTAGGGGGCGCGGGAAAACTGTTTTTT. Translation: CASSVVGGAGKLFF.